The 5 T cell receptor beta chains given below trace back to one sample, sequenced in a study of cytomegalovirus exposure and HLA in healthy donors. Some clones are missing from TCRdb's copy, which holds only in-frame ones; the method was immunoSEQ multiplex PCR. Among around 70,000 clones, approximately 95% were seen once, and the ten largest hold around 1.5%. Source material: PBMCs. The receptors derive from a man younger than 35 in good health and CMV-seropositive.

The chain is built from TRBV9 and TRBJ2-1; D possibly corresponds to TRBD2 (5 bases). The V and J ends lost 0 bases and 1 base respectively, with 11 bases between them. Germline CDR1 is SGDLS and CDR2 is YYNGEE. The CDR3 has 16 residues. Here the CDR3 reads CASSVGGSKSYNEQFF. Here the CDR3 DNA reads TGTGCCAGCAGCGTAGGAGGGAGTAAGTCCTACAATGAGCAGTTCTTC.

The rearrangement joins TRBV5-5 to TRBJ2-7; TRBD2 is a possible D gene (6 bases). From germline, CDR1 is SGHKS and CDR2 YYEKEE (reference sequence). V was clipped by 4 bases and J by 4 bases, with 24 bases between them. The CDR3 consists of 17 residues. CDR3 nucleotides: TGTGCCAGCAGCCCTCGCCGCCCGGGAGAATCTACATACGAGCAGTACTTC. Translation: CASSPRRPGESTYEQYF. Supplemented by reference TRBV5-5 and TRBJ2-7, the full variable domain reads DAGVTQSPTHLIKTRGQQVTLRCSPISGHKSVSWYQQVLGQGPQFIFQYYEKEERGRGNFPDRFSARQFPNYSSELNVNALLLGDSALYLCASSPRRPGESTYEQYFGPGTRLTVT.

For the CDR3, the DNA is TGTGCCAGCACCATAAAGGGGGGGACCCACTATGGCTACACCTTC. Its translation: CASTIKGGTHYGYTF. The gene calls are TRBV6-5 and TRBJ1-2; D is perhaps TRBD1 (6 bases). The V and J ends lost 7 bases and 3 bases respectively, with 18 bases between them. CDR3 length: 15 residues. CDR1 is MNHEY, CDR2 SVGAGI, per germline.

This rearrangement joins TRBV28 to TRBJ1-1, with TRBD1 matching 8 bases. Trimming at V came to 5 bases and at J to 8 bases, leaving 10 bases not matched to a gene. CDR3 length: 14 amino acids. Germline V gene lookup returns CDR1 MDHEN and CDR2 SYDVKM. CDR3 sequence (DNA): TGTGCCAGCAGTATCAGGGGGCGCAGGGGAGAAGCTTTCTTT. Its translation is CASSIRGRRGEAFF. Full variable domain (remainder filled in from reference TRBV28 and TRBJ1-1): DVKVTQSSRYLVKRTGEKVFLECVQDMDHENMFWYRQDPGLGLRLIYFSYDVKMKEKGDIPEGYSVSREKKERFSLILESASTNQTSMYLCASSIRGRRGEAFFGQGTRLTVV.

This clone was seen more than once but under ten times. This chain uses TRBV27 with TRBJ1-4; TRBD1 is a possible D gene (6 bases). The assigned J gene may be wrong: the sequence end matches TRBJ2-2 better. The CDR3 contains 13 residues. The V gene's germline CDR1 is MNHEY and CDR2 SMNVEV (reference sequence). The CDR3 bases are TGTGCCAGCAGTTTAGGACAGTCGAGGGAGCTGTTTTTT. Protein sequence: CASSLGQSRELFF.